The entry below gives a single T cell receptor (beta chain) sequence along with its context. The data belong to a study of blood T cell repertoires in COVID-19. This CDR3 comprises 13 residues. Looked up from germline, CDR1 is SGHRS and CDR2 is YFSETQ. The V gene lost 3 bases and the J gene lost 1 base, with 7 bases spanning the gap. The table came from immunoSEQ multiplex PCR; TCRdb's copy has only in-frame clones and leaves some out. The sample consists of over 85,000 clones, approximately 82% of them appearing once. The chain employs TRBV5-1 and TRBJ1-2; D is unresolved. This TCR derives from a woman at least 80 years old with acute or convalescent COVID-19. The sample was peripheral blood. The CDR3 spells CASSSQNNYGYTF. The CDR3 DNA follows: TGCGCCAGCAGCTCACAGAATAACTATGGCTACACCTTC.